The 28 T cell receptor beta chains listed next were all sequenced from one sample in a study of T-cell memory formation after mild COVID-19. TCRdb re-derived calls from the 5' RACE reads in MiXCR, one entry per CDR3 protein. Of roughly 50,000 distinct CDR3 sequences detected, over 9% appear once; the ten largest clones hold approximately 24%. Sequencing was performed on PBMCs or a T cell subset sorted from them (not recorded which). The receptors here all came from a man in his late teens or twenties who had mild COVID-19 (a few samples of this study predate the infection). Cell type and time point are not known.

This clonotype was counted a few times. DNA for the CDR3: TGCGCCAGCAGTGAGTCCGTTTTTCAGCCCCAGCATTTT. Protein sequence: CASSESVFQPQHF. The V call is TRBV10-2, the J call TRBJ1-5; no clear D. CDR3 length equals 13 residues. Germline V CDR1 and CDR2: WSHSY, SAAADI. V lost 0 bases and J lost 6, with 6 bases in between.

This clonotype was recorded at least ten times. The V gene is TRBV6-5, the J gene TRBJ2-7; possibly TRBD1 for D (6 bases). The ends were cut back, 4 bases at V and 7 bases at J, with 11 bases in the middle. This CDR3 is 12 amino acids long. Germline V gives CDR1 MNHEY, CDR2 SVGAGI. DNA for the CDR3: TGTGCCAGCAGTTCCGTTACAGGGGAGCAGTACGTC. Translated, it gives CASSSVTGEQYV.

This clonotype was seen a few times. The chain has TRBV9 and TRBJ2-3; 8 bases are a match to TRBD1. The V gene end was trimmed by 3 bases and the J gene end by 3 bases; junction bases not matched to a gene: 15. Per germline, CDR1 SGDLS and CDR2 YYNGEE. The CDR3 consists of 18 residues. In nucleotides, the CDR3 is TGTGCCAGCAGCGCAGGTCTCCTCGGCAGGGGGCAAACAGATACGCAGTATTTT. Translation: CASSAGLLGRGQTDTQYF. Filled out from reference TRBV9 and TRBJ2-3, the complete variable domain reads DSGVTQTPKHLITATGQRVTLRCSPRSGDLSVYWYQQSLDQGLQFLIQYYNGEERAKGNILERFSAQQFPDLHSELNLSSLELGDSALYFCASSAGLLGRGQTDTQYFGPGTRLTVL.

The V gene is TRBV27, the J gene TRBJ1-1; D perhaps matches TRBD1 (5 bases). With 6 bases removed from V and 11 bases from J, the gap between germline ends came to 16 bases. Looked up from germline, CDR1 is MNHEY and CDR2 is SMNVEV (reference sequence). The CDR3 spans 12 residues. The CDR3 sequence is CASRTGESKAFF. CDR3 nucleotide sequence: TGTGCCAGCAGGACGGGGGAAAGTAAGGCTTTCTTT.

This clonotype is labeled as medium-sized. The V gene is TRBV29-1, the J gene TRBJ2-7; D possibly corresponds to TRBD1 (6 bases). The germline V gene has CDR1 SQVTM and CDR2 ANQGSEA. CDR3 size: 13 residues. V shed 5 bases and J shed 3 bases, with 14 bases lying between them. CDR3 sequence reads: CSVRAGDSYEQYF. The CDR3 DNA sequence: TGCAGCGTTCGAGCAGGGGATAGCTACGAGCAGTACTTC.

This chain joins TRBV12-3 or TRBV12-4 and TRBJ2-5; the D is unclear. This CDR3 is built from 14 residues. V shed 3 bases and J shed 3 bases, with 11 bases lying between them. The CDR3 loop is CASSFNPREETQYF. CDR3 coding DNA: TGTGCCAGCAGTTTTAACCCACGGGAAGAGACCCAGTACTTC.

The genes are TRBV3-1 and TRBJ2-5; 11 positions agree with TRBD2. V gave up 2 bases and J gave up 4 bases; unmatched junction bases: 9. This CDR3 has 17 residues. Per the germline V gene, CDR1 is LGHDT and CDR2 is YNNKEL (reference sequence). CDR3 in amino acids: CASSQFSSGGGRETQYF. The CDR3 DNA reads TGTGCCAGCAGCCAATTTAGTAGCGGGGGGGGCAGAGAGACCCAGTACTTC.

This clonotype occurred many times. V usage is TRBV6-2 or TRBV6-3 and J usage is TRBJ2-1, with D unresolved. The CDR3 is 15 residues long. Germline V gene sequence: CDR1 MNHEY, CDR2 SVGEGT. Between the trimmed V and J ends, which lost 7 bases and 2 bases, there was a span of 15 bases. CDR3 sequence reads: CASTSAHWPYNEQFF. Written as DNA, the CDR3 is TGTGCCAGCACGTCGGCTCACTGGCCCTACAATGAGCAGTTCTTC.

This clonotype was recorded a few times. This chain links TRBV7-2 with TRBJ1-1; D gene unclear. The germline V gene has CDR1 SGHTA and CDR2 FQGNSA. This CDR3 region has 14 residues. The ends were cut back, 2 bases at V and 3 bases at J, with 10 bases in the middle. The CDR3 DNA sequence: TGTGCCAGCAGCTTAAACCAAGCGGACACTGAAGCTTTCTTT. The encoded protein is CASSLNQADTEAFF.

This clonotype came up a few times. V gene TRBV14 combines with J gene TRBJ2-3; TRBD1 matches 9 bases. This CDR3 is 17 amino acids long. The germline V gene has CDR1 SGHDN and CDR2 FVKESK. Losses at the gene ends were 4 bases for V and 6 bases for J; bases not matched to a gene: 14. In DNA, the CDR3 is TGTGCCAGCAGCCTAGATTCCGGGACAGGGAAAAGGGATACGCAGTATTTT. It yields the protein CASSLDSGTGKRDTQYF.

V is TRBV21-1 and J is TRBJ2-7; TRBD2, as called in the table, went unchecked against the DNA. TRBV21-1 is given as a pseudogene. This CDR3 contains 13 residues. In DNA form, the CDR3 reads TGTGCCAGCAGGGTCAGGGCCACCTACGAGCAGTACGTC. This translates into CASRVRATYEQYV.

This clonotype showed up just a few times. The chain's CDR3 is CASTPDGGNQPQHF. The CDR3 DNA sequence: TGTGCCAGCACCCCCGACGGGGGCAATCAGCCCCAGCATTTT. The chain joins TRBV2 to TRBJ1-5; no clear D. CDR1 is SNHLY, CDR2 FYNNEI, per germline. The V end was cut by 7 bases, the J end by 2 bases, with 12 bases between. This CDR3 region has 14 residues.

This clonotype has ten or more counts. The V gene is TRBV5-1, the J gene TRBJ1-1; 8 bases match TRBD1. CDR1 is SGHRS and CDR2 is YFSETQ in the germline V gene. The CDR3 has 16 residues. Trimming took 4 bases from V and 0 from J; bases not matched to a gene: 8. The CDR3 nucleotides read TGCGCCAGCAGCGACGGGACAGGTCTCATGAACACTGAAGCTTTCTTT. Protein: CASSDGTGLMNTEAFF. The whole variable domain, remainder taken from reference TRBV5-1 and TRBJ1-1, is KAGVTQTPRYLIKTRGQQVTLSCSPISGHRSVSWYQQTPGQGLQFLFEYFSETQRNKGNFPGRFSGRQFSNSRSEMNVSTLELGDSALYLCASSDGTGLMNTEAFFGQGTRLTVV.

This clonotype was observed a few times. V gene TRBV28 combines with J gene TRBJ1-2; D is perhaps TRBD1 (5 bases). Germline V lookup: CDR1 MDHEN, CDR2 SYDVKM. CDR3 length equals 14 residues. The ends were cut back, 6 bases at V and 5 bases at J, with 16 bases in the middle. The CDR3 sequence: CASRSQEGQYGYTF. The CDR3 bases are TGTGCCAGCAGGTCCCAAGAGGGGCAGTATGGCTACACCTTC.

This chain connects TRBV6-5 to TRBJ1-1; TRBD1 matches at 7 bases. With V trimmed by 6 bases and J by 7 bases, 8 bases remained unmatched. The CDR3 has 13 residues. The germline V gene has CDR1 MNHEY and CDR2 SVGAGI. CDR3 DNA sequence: TGTGCCAGCAGGGGAGGGGGCAGGGATGAAGCTTTCTTT. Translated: CASRGGGRDEAFF.

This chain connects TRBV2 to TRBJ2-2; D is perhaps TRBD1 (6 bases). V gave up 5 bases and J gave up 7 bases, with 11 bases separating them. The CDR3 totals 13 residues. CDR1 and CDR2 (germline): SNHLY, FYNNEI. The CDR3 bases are TGTGCCAGCAGTCCCTGGACAGACGGGGAGCTGTTTTTT. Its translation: CASSPWTDGELFF.

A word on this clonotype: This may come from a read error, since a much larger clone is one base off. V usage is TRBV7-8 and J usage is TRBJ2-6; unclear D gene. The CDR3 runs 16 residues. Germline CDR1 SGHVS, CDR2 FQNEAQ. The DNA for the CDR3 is TGTGACAGCAGCTTCCGCGTTATCTCTGGGGCCAACGTCCTGACTTTC. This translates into CDSSFRVISGANVLTF.

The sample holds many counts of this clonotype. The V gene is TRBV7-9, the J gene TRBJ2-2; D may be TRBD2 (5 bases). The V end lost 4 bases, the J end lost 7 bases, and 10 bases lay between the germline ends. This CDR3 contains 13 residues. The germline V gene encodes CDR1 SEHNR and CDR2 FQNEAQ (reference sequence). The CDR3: CASSSLGGGELFF. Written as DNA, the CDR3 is TGTGCCAGCAGCTCGCTAGGAGGCGGGGAGCTGTTTTTT.

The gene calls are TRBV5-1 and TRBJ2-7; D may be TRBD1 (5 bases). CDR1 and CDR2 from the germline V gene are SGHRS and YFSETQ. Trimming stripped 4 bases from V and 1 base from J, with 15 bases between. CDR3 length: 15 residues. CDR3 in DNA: TGCGCCAGCAGCCCCGACAGTGGCAGTTCCTACGAGCAGTACTTC. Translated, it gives CASSPDSGSSYEQYF.

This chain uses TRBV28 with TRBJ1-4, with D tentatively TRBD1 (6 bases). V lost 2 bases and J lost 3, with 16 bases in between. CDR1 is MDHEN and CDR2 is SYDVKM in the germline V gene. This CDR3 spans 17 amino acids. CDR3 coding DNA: TGTGCCAGCAGTTTAGGCCTCAGGGGCGGCTCTAATGAAAAACTGTTTTTT. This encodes CASSLGLRGGSNEKLFF.

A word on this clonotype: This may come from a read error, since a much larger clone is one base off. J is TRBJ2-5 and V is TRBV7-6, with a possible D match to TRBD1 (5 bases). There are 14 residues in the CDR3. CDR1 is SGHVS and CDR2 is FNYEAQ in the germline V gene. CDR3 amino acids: CASTPWAGQETQNF. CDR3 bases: TGTGCCAGCACCCCGTGGGCAGGGCAAGAGACCCAGAACTTC.

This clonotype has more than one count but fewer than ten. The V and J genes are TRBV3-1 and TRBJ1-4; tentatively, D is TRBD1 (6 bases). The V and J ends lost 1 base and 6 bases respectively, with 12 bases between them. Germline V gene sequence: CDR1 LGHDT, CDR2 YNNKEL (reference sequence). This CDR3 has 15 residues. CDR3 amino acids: CASSQGRGWDEKLFF. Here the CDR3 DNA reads TGTGCCAGCAGCCAAGGCAGGGGATGGGATGAAAAACTGTTTTTT. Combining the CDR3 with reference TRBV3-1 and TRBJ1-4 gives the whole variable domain DTAVSQTPKYLVTQMGNDKSIKCEQNLGHDTMYWYKQDSKKFLKIMFSYNNKELIINETVPNRFSPKSPDKAHLNLHINSLELGDSAVYFCASSQGRGWDEKLFFGSGTQLSVL.

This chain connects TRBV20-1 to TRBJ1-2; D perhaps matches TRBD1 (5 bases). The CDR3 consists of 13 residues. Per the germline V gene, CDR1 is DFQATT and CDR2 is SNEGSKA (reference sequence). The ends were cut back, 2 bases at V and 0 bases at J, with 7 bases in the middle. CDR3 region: CSARPGANYGYTF. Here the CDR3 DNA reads TGCAGTGCTAGACCGGGGGCTAACTATGGCTACACCTTC.

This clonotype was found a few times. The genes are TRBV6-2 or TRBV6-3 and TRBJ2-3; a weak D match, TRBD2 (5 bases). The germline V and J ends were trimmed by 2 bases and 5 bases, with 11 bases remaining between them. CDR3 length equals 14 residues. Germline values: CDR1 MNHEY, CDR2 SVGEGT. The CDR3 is CASSYRGVIDTQYF. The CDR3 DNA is TGTGCCAGCAGTTACCGGGGAGTAATAGATACGCAGTATTTT.

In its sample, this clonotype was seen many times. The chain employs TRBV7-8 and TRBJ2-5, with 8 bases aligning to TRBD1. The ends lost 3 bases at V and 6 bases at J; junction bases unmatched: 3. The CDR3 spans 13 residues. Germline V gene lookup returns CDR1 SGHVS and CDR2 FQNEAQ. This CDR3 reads CASSFGQGKTQYF. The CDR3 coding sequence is TGTGCCAGCAGCTTTGGACAGGGAAAGACCCAGTACTTC. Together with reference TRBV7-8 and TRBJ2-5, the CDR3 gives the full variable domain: GAGVSQSPRYKVAKRGQDVALRCDPISGHVSLFWYQQALGQGPEFLTYFQNEAQLDKSGLPSDRFFAERPEGSVSTLKIQRTQQEDSAVYLCASSFGQGKTQYFGPGTRLLVL.

The CDR3 sequence is CASSRGDNEQFF. In DNA form, the CDR3 reads TGTGCCAGCAGCCGAGGAGACAATGAGCAGTTCTTC. The chain carries TRBV11-1 and TRBJ2-1; unclear D gene. CDR3 size: 12 residues. Germline CDR1 and CDR2: SGHAT and FQDESV (reference sequence). V gave up 5 bases and J gave up 5 bases, with 7 bases separating them.

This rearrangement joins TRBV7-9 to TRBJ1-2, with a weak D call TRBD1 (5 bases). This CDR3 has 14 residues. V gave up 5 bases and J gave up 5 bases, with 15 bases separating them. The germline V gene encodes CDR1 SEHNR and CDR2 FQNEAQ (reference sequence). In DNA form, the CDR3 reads TGTGCCAGCAGCCGTCTGACAGTATTGTATGGCTACACCTTC. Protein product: CASSRLTVLYGYTF.

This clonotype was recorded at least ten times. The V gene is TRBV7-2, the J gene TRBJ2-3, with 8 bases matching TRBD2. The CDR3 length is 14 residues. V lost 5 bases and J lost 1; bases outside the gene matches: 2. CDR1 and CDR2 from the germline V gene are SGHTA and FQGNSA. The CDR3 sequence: CASSPGGGTDTQYF. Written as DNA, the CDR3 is TGTGCCAGCAGCCCGGGGGGGGGCACAGATACGCAGTATTTT.